This T cell receptor beta chain was obtained from a study of CD4+ T cells in melanoma. Concerning this clone: Its antigen remains unidentified.

Findings and caveats of the study: Neoantigen-specific CD4+ T cells in melanoma reportedly had diverse differentiation states. A reported correlation linked neoantigen-specific CD4+ T cells to CD8+, macrophage and B cell function.

The method was immunoSEQ multiplex PCR; TCRdb's version includes in-frame clones alone and lacks a portion of them. The table shows over 130,000 clones, with about 90% occurring only once. The CDR3 extends over 12 amino acids. Trimming shortened V by 5 bases and J by 0 bases, and 4 bases separated the two germline ends. Germline CDR1 and CDR2: SEHNR and FQNEAQ (reference sequence). V usage is TRBV7-9 and J usage is TRBJ1-1, with no clear D. This TCR derives from a human donor with melanoma. CDR3 region: CASSLLNTEAFF. CDR3 in DNA: TGTGCCAGCAGCCTTTTGAACACTGAAGCTTTCTTT.